These 17 T cell receptor beta chains came from one sample sequenced in a study of PD-L1 blockade in urothelial cancer. Clones were sequenced by immunoSEQ multiplex PCR, and TCRdb holds only the in-frame ones, with some missing. The sample has 45,000 to 55,000 clones, about 86% seen once. Time point defined: peripheral blood 6 weeks after treatment start. The specimen comprised PBMCs, sampled around atezolizumab (anti-PD-L1) treatment. These receptors were obtained from a man between 60 and 70 years old with urothelial cancer.

The chain is built from TRBV30 and TRBJ2-3, with 9 bases matching TRBD1. The trim removed 2 bases at V and 2 bases at J, leaving 11 bases unmatched. Looked up from germline, CDR1 is GTSNPN and CDR2 is SVGIG (reference sequence). The CDR3 is 17 amino acids. In DNA form, the CDR3 reads TGTGCCTGGAGTCCCCCCGGGACAGGGAGGATCACAGATACGCAGTATTTT. Residues: CAWSPPGTGRITDTQYF.

The rearrangement uses TRBV5-1 and TRBJ2-3; D is undetermined. Germline CDR1 SGHRS, CDR2 YFSETQ. Trimming took 4 bases from V and 0 from J, leaving 6 bases between them. The CDR3 has 13 residues. CDR3 in DNA: TGCGCCAGCAGCCCGACTAGCACAGATACGCAGTATTTT. Protein: CASSPTSTDTQYF.

The chain couples TRBV11-3 to TRBJ2-7, with D perhaps TRBD1 (6 bases). The CDR3 is made up of 15 amino acids. V was shortened by 2 bases and J by 1 base, with 12 bases between the two germline ends. In germline, CDR1 is SGHNT, CDR2 YENEEA. Written as DNA, the CDR3 is TGTGCCAGCAGCTTATCGGGCGACAGGTCCTACGAGCAGTACTTC. This codes for CASSLSGDRSYEQYF. The entire variable domain, with the rest obtained from reference TRBV11-3 and TRBJ2-7, is as follows: EAGVVQSPRYKIIEKKQPVAFWCNPISGHNTLYWYLQNLGQGPELLIRYENEEAVDDSQLPKDRFSAERLKGVDSTLKIQPAELGDSAVYLCASSLSGDRSYEQYFGPGTRLTVT.

This chain connects TRBV18 to TRBJ1-6, with D unresolved. The CDR3 consists of 16 residues. Germline CDR1 KGHSH, CDR2 LQKENI. V was trimmed by 2 bases and J by 6 bases, leaving 14 bases between them. The CDR3 nucleotides read TGTGCCAGCTCACCAGACGAGGCCCGGGGTAATTCACCCCTCCACTTT. Translated: CASSPDEARGNSPLHF.

The chain couples TRBV4-1 to TRBJ2-3; D possibly corresponds to TRBD1 (6 bases). CDR3 length equals 16 residues. CDR1 MGHRA and CDR2 YSYEKL come from the germline V gene. The ends were cut back, 4 bases at V and 8 bases at J, with 22 bases in the middle. Here the CDR3 reads CASSLTGQGLGVTQYF. DNA of the CDR3: TGCGCCAGCAGCCTGACAGGCCAGGGATTAGGAGTTACGCAGTATTTT.

This clone was observed a single time. The rearrangement links TRBV5-1 to TRBJ2-6; TRBD2 might be the D (6 bases). The CDR3 loop spans 19 amino acids. Germline lookup yields CDR1 SGHRS and CDR2 YFSETQ. V shed 2 bases and J shed 0 bases, with 18 bases lying between them. The CDR3 is CASSLRWGVKVSGANVLTF. CDR3 coding DNA: TGCGCCAGCAGCTTAAGGTGGGGGGTAAAAGTCTCTGGGGCCAACGTCCTGACTTTC. The full variable domain, rest sourced from reference TRBV5-1 and TRBJ2-6, is KAGVTQTPRYLIKTRGQQVTLSCSPISGHRSVSWYQQTPGQGLQFLFEYFSETQRNKGNFPGRFSGRQFSNSRSEMNVSTLELGDSALYLCASSLRWGVKVSGANVLTFGAGSRLTVL.

This chain joins TRBV18 and TRBJ2-1; D may be TRBD2 (5 bases). Trimming removed 2 bases from V and 3 bases from J, with 8 bases in between. The CDR3 spans 14 residues. Germline loops: CDR1 KGHSH, CDR2 LQKENI. The CDR3 coding sequence is TGTGCCAGCTCACCAGGACTTAACTACAATGAGCAGTTCTTC. Translated: CASSPGLNYNEQFF.

The rearrangement links TRBV7-9 to TRBJ1-1; 11 bases fit TRBD1. In germline, CDR1 is SEHNR, CDR2 FQNEAQ (reference sequence). The junction had 10 bases not matched to a gene; V was cut back by 5 bases and J by 5 bases. CDR3 length: 16 residues. For the CDR3, the DNA is TGTGCCAGCAGCCCCCGGACAGGGGGCGGAAGAACTGAAGCTTTCTTT. This encodes CASSPRTGGGRTEAFF.

The V gene is TRBV5-1, the J gene TRBJ1-2; a possible D gene is TRBD1 (5 bases). This CDR3 is built from 15 residues. From germline, CDR1 is SGHRS and CDR2 YFSETQ. V was shortened by 4 bases and J by 5 bases, with 18 bases between the two germline ends. DNA for the CDR3: TGCGCCAGCAGCGAAAGGGGAGGCCGAGGGTATGGCTACACCTTC. It codes for CASSERGGRGYGYTF.

This clone has only one observation. The chain carries TRBV27 and TRBJ1-2; D uncertain. V was cut by 0 bases and J by 3 bases, with 11 bases left in between. Germline loops: CDR1 MNHEY, CDR2 SMNVEV (reference sequence). The CDR3 spans 15 residues. For the CDR3, the DNA is TGTGCCAGCAGTTTATCGGAGGGTAAGGACTATGGCTACACCTTC. This translates into CASSLSEGKDYGYTF.

V is TRBV27 and J is TRBJ2-7; 8 bases are a match to TRBD1. The CDR3 consists of 14 residues. The V gene end was trimmed by 6 bases and the J gene end by 5 bases; junction bases not matched to a gene: 9. Germline CDR1 MNHEY, CDR2 SMNVEV (reference sequence). The CDR3 region has the DNA TGTGCCAGCAGGGGGGACAGGCCTTGGGACGAGCAGTACTTC. Translating it yields CASRGDRPWDEQYF.

The J gene is TRBJ2-5, the V gene TRBV5-4; 9 positions match TRBD2. The CDR3 contains 16 residues. The germline V gene encodes CDR1 SGHNT and CDR2 YYREEE (reference sequence). V trimming: 0 bases; J trimming: 6 bases; junction bases outside the gene matches: 9. CDR3 coding DNA: TGTGCCAGCAGCTTGGTGGGGACTAGCTTCGTCAAGACCCAGTACTTC. Translating it yields CASSLVGTSFVKTQYF.

The chain joins TRBV5-1 to TRBJ2-7; TRBD1 matches at 10 bases. The CDR3 sequence is 16 residues long. Germline V gene data show CDR1 as SGHRS and CDR2 as YFSETQ. Trimming removed 4 bases from V and 4 bases from J; junction bases left unmatched: 11. The CDR3 reads CASSPGRGQGKYEQYF. The CDR3 region has the DNA TGCGCCAGCAGCCCCGGGAGGGGACAGGGGAAATACGAGCAGTACTTC.

The table lists this clone with a count of one. The V call is TRBV29-1, the J call TRBJ2-5; 9 bases line up with TRBD2. The CDR3 runs 13 residues. V lost 3 bases to trimming and J lost 10 bases; unmatched junction nucleotides: 9. Germline V gene lookup returns CDR1 SQVTM and CDR2 ANQGSEA. The CDR3 DNA is TGCAGCGTTGAGCGGGGGGGGAGGAGTGGCCAGTACTTC. Translating gives CSVERGGRSGQYF.

This clone appeared a few times. The chain combines TRBV30 with TRBJ2-3; 12 nucleotides agree with TRBD2. Trimming cost V 2 bases and J 3 bases; bases outside gene matches: 3. Germline V gene sequence: CDR1 GTSNPN, CDR2 SVGIG (reference sequence). The CDR3 extends over 15 amino acids. CDR3 nucleotides: TGTGCCTGGAGTCTAGGACTAGCGGGGACAGATACGCAGTATTTT. Translating it yields CAWSLGLAGTDTQYF.

This clone was seen a handful of times. V is TRBV30 and J is TRBJ2-7, with TRBD2 matching over 7 bases. V gave up 3 bases and J gave up 1 base; unmatched junction bases: 0. The CDR3 is 12 residues long. Germline CDR1 reads GTSNPN; CDR2 reads SVGIG (reference sequence). This chain's CDR3 is CAWRAGSYEQYF. The CDR3 nucleotides are TGTGCCTGGAGAGCGGGGTCCTACGAGCAGTACTTC.

This rearrangement joins TRBV6-4 to TRBJ1-2; 7 positions agree with TRBD1. This CDR3 contains 15 residues. Per the germline V gene, CDR1 is MRHNA and CDR2 is SNTAGT. J gave up 2 bases and V 1 base, and 4 bases lay outside the gene matches. The CDR3 nucleotides read TGTGCCAGCAGTGACTTGCCGGGACAGAACTATGGCTACACCTTC. Translation gives CASSDLPGQNYGYTF.